These T cell receptor beta chains were read from a single sample in a study of blood T cell repertoires in COVID-19. This table comes from immunoSEQ multiplex PCR, and its TCRdb copy is limited to in-frame clones, with some not included. Here the sample spans 60,000 to 95,000 clones, approximately 88% being singletons. Specimen: peripheral blood. All receptors derive from a woman between 45 and 60 years old with acute or convalescent COVID-19. CDR3s include the opening cysteine and the closing phenylalanine or tryptophan. D genes are given only for firm matches. A clone size is listed for some rows: how often the clone was seen (once, few, many), or a class if it is expanded.

NA,TRBV12-3/TRBV12-4,NA,TRBJ2-5,CASSPGFIAQYF,TGTGCCAGCAGCCCCGGTTTTATAGCCCAGTACTTC
NA,TRBV5-1,NA,TRBJ1-4,CASSADSPLSGKLFF,TGCGCCAGCAGCGCGGACAGCCCCCTCTCCGGAAAACTGTTTTTT
NA,TRBV4-1,NA,TRBJ2-2,CASSQGRARGNTGELFF,TGCGCCAGCAGCCAGGGGAGGGCCAGGGGTAACACCGGGGAGCTGTTTTTT
NA,TRBV28,NA,TRBJ1-1,CASSLYGLRGAAHTEAFF,TGTGCCAGCAGTTTATATGGCCTTCGGGGGGCAGCCCACACTGAAGCTTTCTTT
once,TRBV9,NA,TRBJ2-1,CASSGRDNYNEQFF,TGTGCCAGCAGCGGCCGGGACAACTACAATGAGCAGTTCTTC
NA,TRBV4-1,TRBD1,TRBJ2-7,CASSQMPGTGGYEQYF,TGCGCCAGCAGCCAGATGCCCGGGACAGGAGGCTACGAGCAGTACTTC
NA,TRBV7-8,NA,TRBJ2-1,CASSLRAEEQFF,TGTGCCAGCAGCTTAAGAGCGGAGGAGCAGTTCTTC
NA,TRBV5-1,NA,TRBJ1-5,CASSLVGGSEPQHF,TGCGCCAGCAGCTTGGTTGGGGGCTCAGAGCCCCAGCATTTT
NA,TRBV29-1,NA,TRBJ2-7,CSVGLDRNSYEQYF,TGCAGCGTTGGTCTTGACAGAAACTCCTACGAGCAGTACTTC
NA,TRBV28,NA,TRBJ1-2,CASSTYYQAANYGYTF,TGTGCCAGCAGCACTTATTACCAGGCAGCTAACTATGGCTACACCTTC
NA,TRBV19,NA,TRBJ1-1,CASSIVGAGVNTEAFF,TGTGCCAGTAGTATAGTTGGCGCCGGGGTGAACACTGAAGCTTTCTTT
NA,TRBV6-4,NA,TRBJ2-1,CASRGPGGMDSESEQFF,TGTGCCAGCAGGGGCCCTGGCGGGATGGACTCTGAGAGTGAGCAGTTCTTC
NA,TRBV27,TRBD2,TRBJ2-7,CASSSLRLAGAHEQYF,TGTGCCAGCAGTTCCCTCAGGCTAGCGGGAGCCCACGAGCAGTACTTC
NA,TRBV18,TRBD1,TRBJ1-1,CASSAGTENTEAFF,TGTGCCAGCTCAGCGGGGACAGAGAACACTGAAGCTTTCTTT
NA,TRBV27,TRBD1,TRBJ1-2,CASSLFSRTGLIGYTF,TGTGCCAGCAGTTTATTCAGCCGGACAGGTCTAATAGGCTACACCTTC
NA,TRBV9,NA,TRBJ2-5,CASSIQGQETQYF,TGTGCCAGCAGCATTCAGGGCCAAGAGACCCAGTACTTC
NA,TRBV5-1,NA,TRBJ2-1,CASFSLEYNEQFF,TGCGCCAGCTTTTCGCTTGAGTACAATGAGCAGTTCTTC
NA,TRBV7-9,NA,TRBJ1-4,CASSPVGSHREGEKLFF,TGTGCCAGCAGCCCCGTCGGCTCCCACAGGGAGGGCGAAAAACTGTTTTTT
NA,TRBV7-2,TRBD2,TRBJ2-1,CASSLASGPQQFF,TGTGCCAGCAGCTTAGCTAGCGGGCCACAGCAGTTCTTC
NA,TRBV4-1,NA,TRBJ2-2,CASSQDSGRNTGELFF,TGCGCCAGCAGCCAAGACAGTGGGCGGAACACCGGGGAGCTGTTTTTT
once,TRBV28,NA,TRBJ1-1,CASSLPGDLLNTEAFF,TGTGCCAGCAGTTTGCCAGGGGATCTATTGAACACTGAAGCTTTCTTT
NA,TRBV18,TRBD1,TRBJ2-2,CASSQGAVGTGELFF,TGTGCCAGCTCACAGGGGGCCGTGGGCACCGGGGAGCTGTTTTTT
NA,TRBV30,TRBD1,TRBJ1-2,CAWTGTGGAEGYTF,TGTGCCTGGACCGGGACAGGGGGCGCGGAGGGCTACACCTTC
NA,TRBV12-3/TRBV12-4,TRBD1,TRBJ2-1,CASRKDRAVEQFF,TGTGCCAGCAGGAAGGACAGGGCGGTGGAGCAGTTCTTC
NA,TRBV5-6,TRBD1,TRBJ2-7,CASSLGQGAYEQYF,TGTGCCAGCAGCTTGGGGCAGGGGGCCTACGAGCAGTACTTC
NA,TRBV27,TRBD1,TRBJ1-2,CASSLSGTGAYGYTF,TGTGCCAGCAGTTTATCCGGGACAGGGGCTTATGGCTACACCTTC
NA,TRBV6-1,TRBD1,TRBJ1-5,CASTEQGAGQPQHF,TGTGCCAGCACTGAACAGGGGGCCGGGCAGCCCCAGCATTTT
NA,TRBV3-1/TRBV3-2,NA,TRBJ1-5,CASSLGAGRPQHF,TGTGCCAGCAGCCTGGGGGCTGGGAGGCCCCAGCATTTT
few,TRBV5-5,NA,TRBJ2-3,CASRRTGDTDTQYF,TGTGCCAGCCGGAGGACGGGGGACACAGATACGCAGTATTTT